The present TCR beta chain was sequenced within a study of shared clonotypes between healthy human individuals. Study-level background: There were three CD4 naive, three CD4 memory, two CD8 naive and one CD8 memory plates per donor. Study-level points and caveats: Shared across a few donors were roughly 5.3% of the naive CD4 clonotypes. Incompleteness in sorted-subset sequencing, despite large depth, was shown by rarefaction.

Germline V gives CDR1 SGHAT, CDR2 FQNNGV. The CDR3 runs to 15 residues. The V segment lost 5 bases and the J segment 2 bases; nucleotides outside the gene matches: 4. The method was immunoSEQ multiplex PCR; TCRdb's version includes in-frame clones alone and lacks a portion of them. The repertoire has around 1.4 million clones, about 98.5% of them found once; the top ten carry 0.36%. Concerning this clone: The antigen is not known. This sample includes further DNA sequences coding for the same CDR3.

Sequenced input: naive CD4+ T cells sorted from blood. This sample's subset: CD45RA+ positively selected. This sequence originates from a man in his thirties or forties in good health. The chain couples TRBV11-2 to TRBJ2-1; 9 nucleotides line up with TRBD2. The CDR3 loop is CASSLAGGAYNEQFF. Written as DNA, the CDR3 is TGTGCCAGCAGCCTGGCGGGGGGGGCCTACAATGAGCAGTTCTTC.